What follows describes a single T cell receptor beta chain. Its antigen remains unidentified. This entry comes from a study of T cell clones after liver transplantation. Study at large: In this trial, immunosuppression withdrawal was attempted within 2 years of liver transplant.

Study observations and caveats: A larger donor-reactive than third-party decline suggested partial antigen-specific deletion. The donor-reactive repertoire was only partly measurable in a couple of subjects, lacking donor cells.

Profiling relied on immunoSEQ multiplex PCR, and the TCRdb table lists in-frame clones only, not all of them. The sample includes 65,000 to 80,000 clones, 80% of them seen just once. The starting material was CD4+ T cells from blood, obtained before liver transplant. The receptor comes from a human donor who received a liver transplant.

The CDR3 bases are TGCGCCAGCAGCCAGAACCCAGGAACTAATGAAAAACTGTTTTTT. This sequence encodes CASSQNPGTNEKLFF. This chain uses TRBV5-1 with TRBJ1-4; D unclear. V was pared by 4 bases and J by 1 base, with 11 bases between. Germline CDR1 is SGHRS and CDR2 is YFSETQ. The CDR3 extends over 15 amino acids.